The rows below give T cell receptor beta chains drawn from one sample of a study of T cells after yellow fever vaccination. TCRdb reanalysed the 5' RACE reads using MiXCR and keeps one entry per CDR3 protein. The table has some 240,000 distinct CDR3 sequences, roughly 3.5% seen once. The input for sequencing was PBMCs, taken 15 days after the yellow fever booster vaccination. These receptors all stem from a man younger than 35 who received the YFV17D yellow fever vaccine. Both conserved end residues are part of each CDR3. D genes are given only for firm matches. Clone size, where shown, is once, few, many, or a class for clones that have expanded.

size	D	length	J	V	CDR3	DNA
many	-	12	TRBJ2-1	TRBV7-9	CASSLDMDEQFF	TGTGCCAGCAGCTTAGACATGGATGAGCAGTTCTTC
many	TRBD2	14	TRBJ2-1	TRBV29-1	CSNQAGGLYNEQFF	TGCAGCAACCAAGCGGGGGGGCTCTACAATGAGCAGTTCTTC
many	-	17	TRBJ1-5	TRBV5-5	CASPRNPGESNNQPQHF	TGTGCCAGCCCACGAAACCCAGGCGAATCAAACAATCAGCCCCAGCATTTT
many	TRBD1	14	TRBJ1-2	TRBV5-1	CASSLGTANYGYTF	TGTGCCAGCAGCTTGGGGACAGCTAACTATGGCTACACCTTC
many	TRBD1	15	TRBJ1-5	TRBV30	CAWSPGTGSNQPQHF	TGTGCCTGGAGCCCGGGGACAGGGAGTAATCAGCCCCAGCATTTT
many	TRBD1	16	TRBJ1-1	TRBV19	CASSMETGRMNTEAFF	TGTGCCAGTAGTATGGAGACAGGGAGGATGAACACTGAAGCTTTCTTT
many	TRBD1	14	TRBJ2-1	TRBV20-1	CSAGRDRAYNEQFF	TGCAGTGCCGGCCGGGACAGGGCCTACAATGAGCAGTTCTTC
few	TRBD1	15	TRBJ2-1	TRBV20-1	CSASSWDRPYNEQFF	TGCAGTGCTTCCTCGTGGGACAGACCCTACAATGAGCAGTTCTTC
many	-	13	TRBJ2-7	TRBV5-1	CASRTGAMGEQYF	TGCGCCAGCAGGACAGGAGCTATGGGCGAGCAGTACTTC
few	-	16	TRBJ2-6	TRBV11-2	CASSLWLGSGANVLTF	TGTGCCAGCAGCTTATGGTTGGGCTCTGGGGCCAACGTCCTGACTTTC
many	TRBD1	16	TRBJ2-1	TRBV9	CASSASRGTGGNEQFF	TGTGCCAGCAGCGCCAGCCGGGGGACAGGGGGCAATGAGCAGTTCTTC
many	-	15	TRBJ1-1	TRBV5-1	CASSVTLRRRTEAFF	TGCGCCAGCAGCGTTACCCTCAGGCGGCGCACTGAAGCTTTCTTT
many	TRBD1	15	TRBJ1-5	TRBV12-3/TRBV12-4	CASSVGTDSNQPQHF	TGTGCCAGCAGTGTAGGGACAGATAGCAATCAGCCCCAGCATTTT
many	TRBD1	16	TRBJ1-6	TRBV5-1	CASSGGTGRHNSPLHF	TGCGCCAGCAGCGGCGGGACAGGGCGGCATAATTCACCCCTCCACTTT
many	-	14	TRBJ2-5	TRBV7-8	CASSFRQIQETQYF	TGTGCCAGCAGCTTCCGACAGATTCAAGAGACCCAGTACTTC
many	-	14	TRBJ2-3	TRBV7-2	CASSPRAVTDTQYF	TGTGCCAGCAGCCCGAGGGCGGTCACAGATACGCAGTATTTT
many	-	16	TRBJ2-1	TRBV5-1	CASSLAIGRERYEQFF	TGCGCCAGCAGCTTGGCAATTGGCCGAGAACGGTATGAGCAGTTCTTC
many	TRBD1	16	TRBJ1-1	TRBV25-1	CASSADRVGGLTEAFF	TGTGCCAGCAGTGCGGACAGGGTGGGCGGTTTAACTGAAGCTTTCTTT
many	-	14	TRBJ1-1	TRBV5-1	CASSGGTLNTEAFF	TGCGCCAGCAGCGGCGGGACCCTGAACACTGAAGCTTTCTTT
many	-	13	TRBJ1-1	TRBV20-1	CSARAAADTEAFF	TGCAGTGCTAGAGCGGCAGCGGACACTGAAGCTTTCTTT
-	TRBD1	16	TRBJ2-2	TRBV19	CASSIVGRGRTGELFF	TGTGCCAGTAGCATTGTAGGAAGGGGGCGAACCGGGGAGCTGTTTTTT
many	-	17	TRBJ1-3	TRBV7-6	CASTTVGGGSSGNTIYF	TGTGCCAGCACCACCGTGGGGGGCGGATCGTCTGGAAACACCATATATTTT
-	TRBD1	14	TRBJ2-1	TRBV4-1	CASSQYDRGNEQFF	TGCGCCAGCAGCCAATACGACAGGGGAAATGAGCAGTTCTTC
many	-	15	TRBJ2-1	TRBV5-1	CASSPRGGGQNEQFF	TGCGCCAGCAGCCCGAGAGGCGGGGGCCAGAATGAGCAGTTCTTC